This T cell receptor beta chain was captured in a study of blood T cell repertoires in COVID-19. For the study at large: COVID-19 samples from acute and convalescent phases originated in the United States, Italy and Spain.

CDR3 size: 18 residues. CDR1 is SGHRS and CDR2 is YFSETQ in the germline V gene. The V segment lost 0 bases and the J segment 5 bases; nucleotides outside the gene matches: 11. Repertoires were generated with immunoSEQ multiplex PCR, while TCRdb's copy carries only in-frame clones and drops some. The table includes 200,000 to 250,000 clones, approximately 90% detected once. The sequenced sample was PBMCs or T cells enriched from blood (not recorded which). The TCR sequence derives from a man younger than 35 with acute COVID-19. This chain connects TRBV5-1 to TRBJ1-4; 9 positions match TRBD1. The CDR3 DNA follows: TGCGCCAGCAGCTTGGTACCCCCAACCGGGACAGGGAATGAAAAACTGTTTTTT. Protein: CASSLVPPTGTGNEKLFF.